One and the same sample provided the 7 T cell receptor beta chains below, sequenced in a study of OX40 agonist ivuxolimab in advanced cancers. Data came from immunoSEQ multiplex PCR; TCRdb stores just in-frame clones and leaves some out. The data hold approximately 30,000 clones, with more than 75% observed a single time. Sequencing used CD4+ or CD8+ T cells sorted from blood, obtained in a trial of the OX40 agonist ivuxolimab. These TCRs come from an adult with an advanced solid tumor such as melanoma, head and neck, liver or kidney cancer.

The chain has TRBV7-9 and TRBJ2-5, with 9 nucleotides matching TRBD1. The CDR3 sequence is 15 residues long. Trimming at V came to 5 bases and at J to 5 bases, leaving 9 bases not matched to a gene. Germline CDR1 is SEHNR and CDR2 is FQNEAQ (reference sequence). This CDR3 is CASSPRDRVLETQYF. The DNA for the CDR3 is TGTGCCAGCAGCCCCCGGGACAGGGTCTTGGAGACCCAGTACTTC.

The V and J genes are TRBV6-1 and TRBJ1-2; D call uncertain. CDR1 and CDR2 (germline): MNHNS, SASEGT. The V end was cut by 8 bases, the J end by 3 bases, with 16 bases between. There are 14 residues in the CDR3. The CDR3 region is CASSGLGSYYGYTF. CDR3 sequence (DNA): TGTGCCAGCTCTGGATTGGGGAGCTACTATGGCTACACCTTC.

The chain is built from TRBV9 and TRBJ2-7; D is undetermined. The CDR3 is 13 amino acids. Germline V gene sequence: CDR1 SGDLS, CDR2 YYNGEE. V was clipped by 4 bases and J by 6 bases, with 14 bases between them. The CDR3: CASSKPSGSEQYF. CDR3 sequence (DNA): TGTGCCAGCAGCAAGCCCTCGGGTAGCGAGCAGTACTTC.

This chain joins TRBV29-1 and TRBJ1-1, with D maybe TRBD1 (6 bases). Trimming stripped 6 bases from V and 3 bases from J, with 14 bases between. Germline assignment: CDR1 SQVTM and CDR2 ANQGSEA. CDR3 length: 13 amino acids. CDR3 sequence reads: CSVVRKGDTEAFF. CDR3 bases: TGCAGCGTGGTACGTAAGGGGGACACTGAAGCTTTCTTT.

This clone has just a few counts. The genes are TRBV19 and TRBJ1-2, with 9 bases matching TRBD1. Germline V lookup: CDR1 LNHDA, CDR2 SQIVND (reference sequence). The CDR3 covers 16 residues. The J segment lost 0 bases and the V segment lost 9 bases, leaving 11 bases of the junction unmatched. In DNA form, the CDR3 reads TGTGCCAGCCTTAGGGGACAGGGAGAAGCTAACTATGGCTACACCTTC. Its protein product is CASLRGQGEANYGYTF. The full variable domain, rest sourced from reference TRBV19 and TRBJ1-2, is DGGITQSPKYLFRKEGQNVTLSCEQNLNHDAMYWYRQDPGQGLRLIYYSQIVNDFQKGDIAEGYSVSREKKESFPLTVTSAQKNPTAFYLCASLRGQGEANYGYTFGSGTRLTVV.

The V gene is TRBV9, the J gene TRBJ1-2; maybe TRBD1 (5 bases). In germline, CDR1 is SGDLS, CDR2 YYNGEE. Trimming left V 0 bases short and J 5 bases short, with 5 bases between. This CDR3 comprises 12 residues. DNA for the CDR3: TGTGCCAGCAGCGTAGGGGGGTATGGCTACACCTTC. Amino acid sequence: CASSVGGYGYTF. The full variable domain, in which reference TRBV9 and TRBJ1-2 provide the parts outside the CDR3, is DSGVTQTPKHLITATGQRVTLRCSPRSGDLSVYWYQQSLDQGLQFLIQYYNGEERAKGNILERFSAQQFPDLHSELNLSSLELGDSALYFCASSVGGYGYTFGSGTRLTVV.

The chain couples TRBV28 to TRBJ1-1; no clear D. This CDR3 is 13 amino acids long. Germline CDR1 MDHEN, CDR2 SYDVKM. Trimming took off 0 bases at V and 5 bases at J, with 7 bases between the two ends. In nucleotides, the CDR3 is TGTGCCAGCAGTTTATGGTCCGAAACTGAAGCTTTCTTT. The encoded protein is CASSLWSETEAFF.